Presented here are 5 T cell receptor beta chains from one specimen sequenced in a study of cytomegalovirus exposure and HLA in healthy donors. Clones were sequenced by immunoSEQ multiplex PCR, and TCRdb holds only the in-frame ones, with some missing. The data show some 230,000 clones, just over 90% seen once. The material sequenced was PBMCs. Receptor source: a woman between 18 and 29 years old in good health and CMV-seronegative.

The chain joins TRBV27 to TRBJ1-4, with TRBD1 matching 8 bases. The CDR3 runs 13 residues. The V gene end was trimmed by 3 bases and the J gene end by 7 bases; junction bases not matched to a gene: 1. From germline, CDR1 is MNHEY and CDR2 SMNVEV (reference sequence). CDR3 in amino acids: CASSFGTGEKLFF. The CDR3 nucleotides are TGTGCCAGCAGTTTTGGGACAGGTGAAAAACTGTTTTTT.

The CDR3 protein is CASSPQGRGGYTF. CDR3 DNA: TGCGCCAGCAGCCCTCAGGGGAGGGGCGGCTACACCTTC. The J gene is TRBJ1-2, the V gene TRBV4-1; perhaps TRBD1 as D (6 bases). The CDR3 spans 13 residues. The germline CDR1 and CDR2 sequences are MGHRA and YSYEKL. V gave up 4 bases and J gave up 8 bases, with 14 bases separating them.

The chain joins TRBV5-4 to TRBJ2-5; 14 bases map to TRBD2. There are 16 residues in the CDR3. V trimming: 4 bases; J trimming: 6 bases; junction bases outside the gene matches: 8. Germline V lookup: CDR1 SGHNT, CDR2 YYREEE (reference sequence). This chain's CDR3 is CASSPGLAGVDKTQYF. The CDR3 region has the DNA TGTGCCAGCAGCCCGGGACTAGCGGGAGTGGATAAGACCCAGTACTTC.

In its sample, this clone was seen once. CDR3: CASSATGTGVRGANVLTF. The CDR3 nucleotides are TGTGCCAGCAGTGCTACCGGGACAGGGGTGAGAGGGGCCAACGTCCTGACTTTC. V usage is TRBV6-1 and J usage is TRBJ2-6, with 10 nucleotides matching TRBD1. Germline assignment: CDR1 MNHNS and CDR2 SASEGT. This CDR3 comprises 18 residues. J lost 4 bases, V lost 4 bases, and 10 bases had no gene match.

The chain recombines TRBV21-1 with TRBJ2-1; no check of the table's D call, TRBD2, against the DNA was made. TRBV21-1 is described as a pseudogene. This CDR3 comprises 16 residues. CDR3 DNA: TGTGCCAGCATTGTTTGCCGGGGATGCCCCTACAATGAGCAGTTCTTC. Amino acids: CASIVCRGCPYNEQFF.